Listed here is a single TCR beta chain. With 2 bases removed from V and 4 bases from J, the gap between germline ends came to 21 bases. Looked up from germline, CDR1 is MNHNS and CDR2 is SASEGT. The CDR3 loop spans 17 amino acids. Clones were read by immunoSEQ multiplex PCR, and TCRdb kept only the in-frame ones, dropping some. In the table there are approximately 200,000 clones, 85% of which are singletons. The source of the sample is a study of blood T cell repertoires in COVID-19. Cohort 3 recovery required two negative PCRs, clearance, or symptom resolution. This receptor was taken from a man aged 35 to 55 who had recovered from COVID-19. The chain is built from TRBV6-1 and TRBJ2-7, with D possibly matching TRBD2 (6 bases). Sequenced sample: PBMCs or T cells enriched from blood (not recorded which). The CDR3 region has the DNA TGTGCCAGCAGTGAATATGGAGGGACGGGGACCCCTTACGAGCAGTACTTC. This translates into CASSEYGGTGTPYEQYF.